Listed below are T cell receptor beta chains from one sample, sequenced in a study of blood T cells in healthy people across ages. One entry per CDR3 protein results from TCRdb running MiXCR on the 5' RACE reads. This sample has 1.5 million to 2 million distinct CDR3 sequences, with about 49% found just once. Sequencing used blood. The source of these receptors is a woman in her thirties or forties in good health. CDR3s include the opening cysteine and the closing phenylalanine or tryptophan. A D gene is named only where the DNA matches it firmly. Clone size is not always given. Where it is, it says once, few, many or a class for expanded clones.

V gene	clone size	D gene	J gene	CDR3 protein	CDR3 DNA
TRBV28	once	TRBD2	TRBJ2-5	CASRGVLGGGFVETQYF	TGTGCCAGCCGAGGGGTTCTCGGCGGGGGGTTCGTGGAGACCCAGTACTTC
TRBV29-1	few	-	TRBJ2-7	CSGGGRARDEQYF	TGCAGCGGAGGAGGCAGGGCGAGGGACGAGCAGTACTTC
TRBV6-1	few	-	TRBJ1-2	CASRVVPGPLPRSGYTF	TGTGCCAGCAGAGTCGTTCCCGGGCCCCTTCCAAGGAGTGGCTACACCTTC
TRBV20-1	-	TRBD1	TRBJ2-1	CSAKPGQGNPYEQFF	TGCAGTGCAAAACCGGGACAGGGGAACCCCTACGAGCAGTTCTTC
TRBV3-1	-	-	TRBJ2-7	CASSPRQDSSYEQYF	TGTGCCAGCAGTCCTCGCCAAGACAGCTCCTACGAGCAGTACTTC
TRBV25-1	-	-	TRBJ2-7	CASSATRGLSSYNEQYF	TGTGCCAGCAGTGCTACCAGGGGACTCAGCTCCTACAATGAGCAGTACTTC
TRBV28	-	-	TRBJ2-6	CASSPPDGSGANVLTF	TGTGCCAGCAGTCCCCCGGACGGGTCTGGGGCCAACGTCCTGACTTTC
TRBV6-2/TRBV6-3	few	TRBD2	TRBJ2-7	CASSYPGTSGTYEQYF	TGTGCCAGCAGTTACCCGGGGACTAGCGGGACCTACGAGCAGTACTTC
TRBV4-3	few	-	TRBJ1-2	CASSQEGDPYGYTF	TGCGCCAGCAGCCAAGAAGGGGATCCCTATGGCTACACCTTC
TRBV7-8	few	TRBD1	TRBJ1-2	CASNLWGQGGYGYTF	TGTGCCAGCAACTTATGGGGACAGGGTGGCTATGGCTACACCTTC
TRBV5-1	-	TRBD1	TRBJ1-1	CASSLYTGQGQKAFF	TGCGCCAGCAGCTTGTACACGGGACAGGGCCAAAAGGCTTTCTTT
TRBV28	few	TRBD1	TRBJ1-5	CASRIGQGNQPQHF	TGTGCCAGCCGAATCGGACAGGGAAACCAGCCCCAGCATTTT